This TCR beta chain was observed in a study of T cells expressing NK-cell markers. About the study: Sorted CD3+CD56-NKG2C+, CD3+CD56+NKG2C+ and CD3+CD56+NKG2C- T cells supplied the TCR beta repertoires.

TCRdb re-analyzed the 5' RACE reads; it lists each CDR3 protein once, without DNA. In all, the sample yields 160,000 or so distinct CDR3 sequences. The CDR3 totals 14 residues. Germline-derived CDR1 and CDR2 are MNHNS and SASEGT. This sequence was found in a woman aged 18 to 69 in good health. The chain couples TRBV6-1 to TRBJ2-3; lacking DNA, the TRBD1 call made by TCRdb goes unchecked. Sequencing was carried out using blood T cells: a sorted CD56 or NKG2C T cell subset, CD4+ or CD8+ T cells, or bulk PBMC T cells (not recorded which). The CDR3 spells CASRDRGITDTQYF.